This T cell receptor beta chain was captured by sequencing in a study of T cells after yellow fever vaccination. Regarding the study as a whole: Clonotypes appearing in both CD4 and CD8 compartments existed, and their share was small. Post-booster samples contained most primary-vaccination clones (about 96% CD4, roughly 88% CD8).

A 5'RACE template-switching step, the method used to make TCR cDNA, added a universal primer site and UMIs. TCRdb reprocessed the 5' RACE reads via MiXCR and lists one record per CDR3 protein. The sample holds about 180,000 distinct CDR3 sequences; approximately 6.2% are singletons and the top ten take just under 3%. CDR1 SGHRS and CDR2 YFSETQ come from the germline V gene. This CDR3 spans 14 amino acids. V was cut by 0 bases and J by 8 bases, with 13 bases left in between. For this clonotype: Its antigen is not known.

The input for sequencing was CD4+ T cells sorted from PBMCs, taken on the day of the first yellow fever vaccination. This TCR derives from a young man who received the YFV17D yellow fever vaccine. V gene TRBV5-1 combines with J gene TRBJ2-3; unclear D gene. The CDR3 coding sequence is TGCGCCAGCAGCTTGGCCCCTCCTGGTGGTACGCAGTATTTT. Translated, it gives CASSLAPPGGTQYF.